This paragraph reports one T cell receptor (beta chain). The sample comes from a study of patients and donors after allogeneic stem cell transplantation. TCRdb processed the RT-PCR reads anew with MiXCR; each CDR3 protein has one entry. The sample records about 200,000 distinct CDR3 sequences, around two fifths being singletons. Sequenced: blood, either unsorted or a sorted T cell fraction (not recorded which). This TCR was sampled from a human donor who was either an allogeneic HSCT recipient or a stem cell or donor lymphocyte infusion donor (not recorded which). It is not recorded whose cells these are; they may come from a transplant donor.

The CDR3 loop is CSAPLQMDTQYF. The DNA of the CDR3 is TGCAGTGCTCCATTACAGATGGATACGCAGTATTTT. V gene TRBV20-1 combines with J gene TRBJ2-3; D remains unclear. The CDR3 is made up of 12 amino acids. Trimming shortened V by 5 bases and J by 6 bases, and 12 bases separated the two germline ends. Germline CDR1 reads DFQATT; CDR2 reads SNEGSKA (reference sequence).